The 13 T cell receptor beta chains below were found in one sample sequenced in a study of blood T cell repertoires in COVID-19. Profiling relied on immunoSEQ multiplex PCR, and the TCRdb table lists in-frame clones only, not all of them. The table lists 180,000 or so clones, just over 85% of them singletons. The source material was peripheral blood. These receptors were taken from a man in his sixties with acute or convalescent COVID-19.

The chain couples TRBV7-9 to TRBJ2-7; D ambiguous. Trimming left V 1 base short and J 5 bases short, with 6 bases between. Per germline, CDR1 SEHNR and CDR2 FQNEAQ (reference sequence). The CDR3 covers 12 residues. The CDR3 protein is CASSLGTNEQYF. CDR3 DNA: TGTGCCAGCAGCTTAGGAACAAACGAGCAGTACTTC.

The chain is built from TRBV10-1 and TRBJ2-2; TRBD2 might be the D (6 bases). The germline V gene encodes CDR1 WNHNN and CDR2 SYGVQD (reference sequence). The CDR3 is 15 residues long. V was shortened by 2 bases and J by 5 bases, with 12 bases between the two germline ends. CDR3 bases: TGCGCCAGCAGTGAGAGCGGGCGGGGAACCGGGGAGCTGTTTTTT. Encoded protein: CASSESGRGTGELFF.

The chain links TRBV5-5 to TRBJ1-1; D call uncertain. This CDR3 comprises 13 residues. The V end lost 0 bases, the J end lost 5 bases, and 8 bases lay between the germline ends. Germline CDR1 reads SGHKS; CDR2 reads YYEKEE (reference sequence). CDR3 bases: TGTGCCAGCAGCTTGGTACCGGAGACTGAAGCTTTCTTT. Protein product: CASSLVPETEAFF.

This chain links TRBV5-4 with TRBJ1-4, with D perhaps TRBD1 (5 bases). This CDR3 spans 14 amino acids. Looked up from germline, CDR1 is SGHNT and CDR2 is YYREEE (reference sequence). V lost 0 bases and J 5 bases, leaving 8 bases between the germline ends. CDR3 coding DNA: TGTGCCAGCAGCTTGGACGGGGGGAATGAAAAACTGTTTTTT. As protein: CASSLDGGNEKLFF.

The chain has TRBV24-1 and TRBJ2-3; TRBD1 is a possible D gene (5 bases). The V and J ends lost 4 bases and 3 bases respectively, with 13 bases between them. Looked up from germline, CDR1 is KGHDR and CDR2 is SFDVKD. The CDR3 sequence is 15 residues long. The CDR3, as DNA: TGTGCCACCAGTGAAATAGTGGGGCCTACAGATACGCAGTATTTT. It specifies CATSEIVGPTDTQYF.

This clone has just one count. The chain uses TRBV27 and TRBJ1-6; 7 bases are a match to TRBD1. The length of the CDR3 is 13 residues. After removal of 8 bases from V and 10 bases from J, the junction contained 8 bases not matched to a gene. Germline V CDR1 and CDR2: MNHEY, SMNVEV (reference sequence). CDR3 loop: CASSRTGSSPLHF. CDR3 in DNA: TGTGCCAGCTCCCGGACAGGCTCCTCACCCCTCCACTTT.

The V and J genes are TRBV7-9 and TRBJ1-4; D ambiguous. The germline CDR1 and CDR2 sequences are SEHNR and FQNEAQ (reference sequence). The germline V and J ends were trimmed by 3 bases and 10 bases, with 12 bases remaining between them. The CDR3 spans 13 residues. CDR3 coding DNA: TGTGCCAGCAGCTTCGGGTTGGTGGGAAAACTGTTTTTT. Its protein is CASSFGLVGKLFF.

This clone came up a few times. J is TRBJ2-1 and V is TRBV6-5; tentative D call: TRBD2 (5 bases). The CDR3 length is 12 residues. Germline CDR1 MNHEY, CDR2 SVGAGI. The germline V and J ends were trimmed by 1 base and 8 bases, with 6 bases remaining between them. DNA of the CDR3: TGTGCCAGCAGTTACTTAGCGCATGAGCAGTTCTTC. Its translation: CASSYLAHEQFF.

The chain couples TRBV10-3 to TRBJ2-7; 14 nucleotides match TRBD2. V gave up 1 base and J gave up 3 bases; unmatched junction bases: 2. Per germline, CDR1 ENHRY and CDR2 SYGVKD. This CDR3 has 16 residues. CDR3 sequence: CAISELTSGRVYEQYF. The CDR3 DNA is TGTGCCATCAGTGAGTTGACTAGCGGGAGGGTCTACGAGCAGTACTTC.

The gene calls are TRBV5-1 and TRBJ2-7; 10 bases match TRBD2. Per germline, CDR1 SGHRS and CDR2 YFSETQ. This CDR3 region has 15 residues. Trimming cost V 0 bases and J 3 bases; bases outside gene matches: 3. The DNA for the CDR3 is TGCGCCAGCAGCTTGGACAGCGGGAGGGACTACGAGCAGTACTTC. Its protein product is CASSLDSGRDYEQYF.

The chain combines TRBV2 with TRBJ1-1, with TRBD1 matching 7 bases. Germline loops: CDR1 SNHLY, CDR2 FYNNEI. The length of the CDR3 is 15 residues. V trimming: 2 bases; J trimming: 2 bases; junction bases outside the gene matches: 5. The CDR3 loop is CASSELGGGNTEAFF. The CDR3 coding sequence is TGTGCCAGCAGTGAACTCGGAGGGGGCAACACTGAAGCTTTCTTT.

The chain employs TRBV5-1 and TRBJ1-2; 10 bases are shared with TRBD1. Germline V gene data show CDR1 as SGHRS and CDR2 as YFSETQ. V lost 3 bases, J lost 3 bases, and 8 bases stayed unmatched. The CDR3 length is 16 residues. CDR3 sequence: CASSSYRQGADYGYTF. CDR3 DNA: TGCGCCAGCAGCTCTTACCGACAGGGGGCAGACTATGGCTACACCTTC. Looking up the rest from reference TRBV5-1 and TRBJ1-2 gives the full variable domain: KAGVTQTPRYLIKTRGQQVTLSCSPISGHRSVSWYQQTPGQGLQFLFEYFSETQRNKGNFPGRFSGRQFSNSRSEMNVSTLELGDSALYLCASSSYRQGADYGYTFGSGTRLTVV.

Only one count was recorded for this clone. The chain has TRBV5-1 and TRBJ2-3; D perhaps matches TRBD2 (6 bases). Germline CDR1 reads SGHRS; CDR2 reads YFSETQ. V was clipped by 4 bases and J by 3 bases, with 12 bases between them. This CDR3 region has 14 residues. The CDR3 protein is CASSLRGTTDTQYF. Here the CDR3 DNA reads TGCGCCAGCAGCCTCCGGGGGACGACAGATACGCAGTATTTT.